Each of the 29 T cell receptor beta chains below was sequenced from the same sample in a study of OX40 agonist ivuxolimab in advanced cancers. The method was immunoSEQ multiplex PCR; TCRdb's version includes in-frame clones alone and lacks a portion of them. The data contain fewer than 85,000 clones, roughly 90% of them singletons. The source was CD4+ or CD8+ T cells sorted from blood, collected in a trial of the OX40 agonist ivuxolimab. The receptor set was obtained from an adult with an advanced solid tumor such as melanoma, head and neck, liver or kidney cancer.

The genes are TRBV19 and TRBJ2-7, with TRBD1 matching 7 bases. Germline V gene lookup returns CDR1 LNHDA and CDR2 SQIVND (reference sequence). V lost 5 bases to trimming and J lost 3 bases; unmatched junction nucleotides: 4. The CDR3 runs to 13 residues. CDR3: CASSPDRDYEQYF. CDR3 sequence (DNA): TGTGCCAGTAGTCCCGACAGGGACTACGAGCAGTACTTC.

The V gene is TRBV19, the J gene TRBJ1-1; no clear D. The CDR3 extends over 14 amino acids. V shed 7 bases and J shed 1 base, with 13 bases lying between them. Germline V lookup: CDR1 LNHDA, CDR2 SQIVND (reference sequence). CDR3 sequence: CASTLGRTNTEAFF. CDR3 bases: TGTGCCAGTACCCTCGGCAGGACGAACACTGAAGCTTTCTTT.

The chain links TRBV30 to TRBJ2-7, with 13 bases fitting TRBD2. CDR3 size: 16 residues. Germline CDR1 reads GTSNPN; CDR2 reads SVGIG (reference sequence). With V trimmed by 5 bases and J by 3 bases, 10 bases remained unmatched. CDR3 region: CAWANSRTSGSYEQYF. The CDR3 coding sequence is TGTGCCTGGGCAAACAGCAGGACTAGCGGGAGCTACGAGCAGTACTTC.

The chain joins TRBV19 to TRBJ2-3; 12 bases fit TRBD2. The CDR3 runs 15 residues. Trimming cost V 5 bases and J 4 bases; bases outside gene matches: 4. Germline lookup yields CDR1 LNHDA and CDR2 SQIVND (reference sequence). The DNA for the CDR3 is TGTGCCAGTAGTTCTAGCGGGAGGGCGTCAGATACGCAGTATTTT. Residues: CASSSSGRASDTQYF.

Here the CDR3 reads CASSLGGNEETQYF. CDR3 coding DNA: TGTGCCAGCAGCCTAGGGGGGAACGAAGAGACCCAGTACTTC. This chain connects TRBV7-3 to TRBJ2-5; D could derive from TRBD1 or TRBD2 (6 bases each). The length of the CDR3 is 14 residues. Germline CDR1 reads SGHTA; CDR2 reads FQGTGA. The V end was cut by 5 bases, the J end by 3 bases, with 13 bases between.

This sequence joins TRBV20-1 and TRBJ2-7; D might be TRBD1 or TRBD2, each matching 6 bases. Per germline, CDR1 DFQATT and CDR2 SNEGSKA (reference sequence). The CDR3 runs to 11 residues. V lost 5 bases, J lost 7 bases, and 12 bases lay in between. CDR3 sequence: CSAPRGDEQYF. The CDR3 coding sequence is TGCAGTGCTCCGAGGGGGGATGAGCAGTACTTC.

This sequence joins TRBV27 and TRBJ2-2, with 13 bases matching TRBD2. This CDR3 comprises 18 residues. Trimming at V came to 5 bases and at J to 2 bases, leaving 8 bases not matched to a gene. The germline gives CDR1 MNHEY, CDR2 SMNVEV (reference sequence). CDR3 DNA sequence: TGTGCCAGCAGTACACCGGGACTAGCGGGGACTAACACCGGGGAGCTGTTTTTT. This encodes CASSTPGLAGTNTGELFF.

The chain is built from TRBV7-9 and TRBJ1-4; 9 bases match TRBD1. V dropped 5 bases and J dropped 12; count of bases not matched to a gene: 10. The CDR3 extends over 14 amino acids. Looked up from germline, CDR1 is SEHNR and CDR2 is FQNEAQ (reference sequence). CDR3 sequence (DNA): TGTGCCAGCAGCAAGGGGACAGGGTCCTGGGAACTGTTTTTT. Protein: CASSKGTGSWELFF.

CDR3 residues: CASSLNEDRAWGTQYF. CDR3 DNA: TGTGCCAGCAGCCTTAACGAGGACAGGGCCTGGGGGACCCAGTACTTC. The V and J genes are TRBV9 and TRBJ2-5, with TRBD1 matching 8 bases. Per germline, CDR1 SGDLS and CDR2 YYNGEE. V shed 4 bases and J 7 bases; nucleotides not matched to a gene: 15. The CDR3 consists of 16 residues.

The V and J genes are TRBV11-3 and TRBJ2-7, with 10 nucleotides matching TRBD1. V was pared by 5 bases and J by 3 bases, with 7 bases of the junction left unmatched. Germline V CDR1 and CDR2: SGHNT, YENEEA. The CDR3 extends over 15 amino acids. CDR3 region: CASSAGQGSGYEQYF. Written as DNA, the CDR3 is TGTGCCAGCAGCGCGGGACAGGGGAGCGGCTACGAGCAGTACTTC.

The genes are TRBV27 and TRBJ2-7; possibly TRBD2 for D (6 bases). Per germline, CDR1 MNHEY and CDR2 SMNVEV (reference sequence). V lost 4 bases to trimming and J lost 2 bases, with 15 bases between them. This CDR3 has 15 amino acids. This CDR3 reads CASSSPSGSTYEQYF. CDR3 DNA: TGTGCCAGCAGTTCCCCCAGCGGGTCCACCTACGAGCAGTACTTC.

This clone was detected only once. The CDR3 nucleotides read TGTGCCAGCAGTGGTGGGACAGGGAGGAGCACAGATACGCAGTATTTT. Its translation: CASSGGTGRSTDTQYF. The gene calls are TRBV6-1 and TRBJ2-3; 9 bases agree with TRBD1. CDR1 MNHNS and CDR2 SASEGT come from the germline V gene. This CDR3 region has 16 residues. J lost 0 bases, V lost 4 bases, and 5 bases had no gene match.

V is TRBV19 and J is TRBJ1-1; perhaps TRBD1 as D (5 bases). Trimming stripped 3 bases from V and 1 base from J, with 9 bases between. Germline V gene lookup returns CDR1 LNHDA and CDR2 SQIVND (reference sequence). CDR3 length: 14 amino acids. CDR3: CASSMGPTNTEAFF. The CDR3 DNA is TGTGCCAGTAGTATGGGACCCACGAACACTGAAGCTTTCTTT.

This chain uses TRBV7-2 with TRBJ2-2; D possibly corresponds to TRBD1 (5 bases). Trimming left V 6 bases short and J 4 bases short, with 21 bases between. The CDR3 has 17 amino acids. CDR1 and CDR2 from the germline V gene are SGHTA and FQGNSA. CDR3 region: CASSLTSFRAGTGELFF. In DNA, the CDR3 is TGTGCCAGCAGTTTAACGTCCTTCAGGGCCGGCACCGGGGAGCTGTTTTTT.

The rearrangement joins TRBV7-2 to TRBJ2-3; 15 nucleotides match TRBD2. CDR1 SGHTA and CDR2 FQGNSA come from the germline V gene. With V trimmed by 5 bases and J by 6 bases, 6 bases remained unmatched. CDR3 length equals 16 residues. CDR3 in amino acids: CASSMGLAGGGDTQYF. In DNA, the CDR3 is TGTGCCAGCAGCATGGGACTAGCGGGAGGTGGGGATACGCAGTATTTT.

This clone appeared a single time. This rearrangement joins TRBV4-3 to TRBJ2-7; 8 bases agree with TRBD2. V lost 0 bases to trimming and J lost 7 bases; unmatched junction nucleotides: 8. Germline V gives CDR1 LGHNA, CDR2 YSLEER. This CDR3 comprises 15 residues. CDR3: CASSQEGAGVREQYF. For the CDR3, the DNA is TGCGCCAGCAGCCAAGAAGGAGCGGGAGTGAGGGAGCAGTACTTC.

As regards this clone: This CDR3 is also generated by other DNA sequences in the sample. The CDR3 nucleotides read TGTGCCAGCAGCGTAGTCGGTTCTGGGGCCAACGTCCTGACTTTC. It codes for CASSVVGSGANVLTF. The chain joins TRBV9 to TRBJ2-6; D uncertain. Trimming took off 0 bases at V and 1 base at J, with 5 bases between the two ends. The CDR3 totals 15 residues. Germline CDR1 reads SGDLS; CDR2 reads YYNGEE.

The rearrangement links TRBV7-2 to TRBJ2-7, with a possible D match to TRBD1 (5 bases). Trimming left V 4 bases short and J 2 bases short, with 12 bases between. Germline V gives CDR1 SGHTA, CDR2 FQGNSA. CDR3 length: 14 amino acids. The CDR3 DNA reads as TGTGCCAGCAGCTCCCGACAGATCCCCTACGAGCAGTACTTC. Translation gives CASSSRQIPYEQYF.

This chain uses TRBV7-9 with TRBJ2-1, with TRBD2 identical over 7 bases. The CDR3 has 16 amino acids. The junction had 13 bases not matched to a gene; V was cut back by 5 bases and J by 6 bases. Germline V gene lookup returns CDR1 SEHNR and CDR2 FQNEAQ (reference sequence). CDR3 sequence (DNA): TGTGCCAGCAGCCCCATTGAAGGGAGGGGTGGCAATGAGCAGTTCTTC. Its translation: CASSPIEGRGGNEQFF.

This sequence joins TRBV11-2 and TRBJ2-7; 11 bases are a match to TRBD1. Losses at the gene ends were 5 bases for V and 5 bases for J; bases not matched to a gene: 8. Germline V gene data show CDR1 as SGHAT and CDR2 as FQNNGV. CDR3 length: 15 amino acids. CDR3 sequence: CASSPTGQGGDEQYF. The CDR3 coding sequence is TGTGCCAGCAGCCCCACGGGACAGGGGGGGGACGAGCAGTACTTC.

The chain links TRBV6-6 to TRBJ2-3; TRBD1 matches at 8 bases. The CDR3 runs 14 residues. CDR1 MNHNY and CDR2 SVGAGI come from the germline V gene (reference sequence). The V and J ends lost 7 bases and 5 bases, in that order; junction bases with no gene match: 8. The CDR3 protein is CASTLGQDGDTQYF. The CDR3 DNA is TGTGCCAGCACCCTGGGACAGGATGGAGATACGCAGTATTTT.

This clone was seen only a few times. The V call is TRBV2, the J call TRBJ2-5; D perhaps matches TRBD1 (5 bases). Per the germline V gene, CDR1 is SNHLY and CDR2 is FYNNEI. V was cut by 4 bases and J by 5 bases, with 11 bases left in between. The CDR3 covers 13 residues. This CDR3 is CASSASRVETQYF. CDR3 sequence (DNA): TGTGCCAGCAGTGCTTCCAGGGTTGAGACCCAGTACTTC. The whole variable domain, filled in from reference TRBV2 and TRBJ2-5, reads EPEVTQTPSHQVTQMGQEVILRCVPISNHLYFYWYRQILGQKVEFLVSFYNNEISEKSEIFDDQFSVERPDGSNFTLKIRSTKLEDSAMYFCASSASRVETQYFGPGTRLLVL.

This chain links TRBV7-2 with TRBJ2-1; 9 bases align to TRBD2. The germline V gene encodes CDR1 SGHTA and CDR2 FQGNSA. The CDR3 totals 15 residues. J gave up 15 bases and V 2 bases, and 14 bases lay outside the gene matches. As DNA, the CDR3 is TGTGCCAGCAGCTTACAAACTAGCGGGCTCCTTCCTACGTTCTTC. This gives the protein CASSLQTSGLLPTFF.

The chain employs TRBV11-2 and TRBJ2-1; D is ambiguous. CDR1 is SGHAT and CDR2 is FQNNGV in the germline V gene. This CDR3 is 13 amino acids long. The V end lost 3 bases, the J end lost 4 bases, and 7 bases lay between the germline ends. CDR3 sequence: CASSFRGYNEQFF. The CDR3 nucleotides are TGTGCCAGCAGCTTCCGCGGATACAATGAGCAGTTCTTC. Filled out from reference TRBV11-2 and TRBJ2-1, the complete variable domain reads EAGVAQSPRYKIIEKRQSVAFWCNPISGHATLYWYQQILGQGPKLLIQFQNNGVVDDSQLPKDRFSAERLKGVDSTLKIQPAKLEDSAVYLCASSFRGYNEQFFGPGTRLTVL.

This clone was found once. The chain uses TRBV19 and TRBJ1-5; no reliable D call. This CDR3 region has 15 residues. With 5 bases removed from V and 0 bases from J, the gap between germline ends came to 11 bases. Germline V gene sequence: CDR1 LNHDA, CDR2 SQIVND (reference sequence). The CDR3 loop reads CASSAREYSNQPQHF. The CDR3 region has the DNA TGTGCCAGTAGTGCACGGGAGTATAGCAATCAGCCCCAGCATTTT.

The chain couples TRBV18 to TRBJ1-1; TRBD1 is a possible D gene (6 bases). V lost 5 bases and J lost 2, with 12 bases in between. The germline CDR1 and CDR2 sequences are KGHSH and LQKENI. This CDR3 is built from 14 residues. The CDR3 spells CASSETGQNTEAFF. The CDR3 bases are TGTGCCAGCTCAGAGACAGGACAAAACACTGAAGCTTTCTTT.

The chain joins TRBV5-1 to TRBJ1-2, with D unresolved. CDR1 SGHRS and CDR2 YFSETQ come from the germline V gene. This CDR3 is 14 amino acids long. Between the trimmed V and J ends, which lost 4 bases and 0 bases, there was a span of 10 bases. CDR3 DNA sequence: TGCGCCAGCAGCGATGGACCCACTAACTATGGCTACACCTTC. This sequence encodes CASSDGPTNYGYTF.

The V gene is TRBV9, the J gene TRBJ2-7, with D perhaps matching TRBD2 (6 bases). The CDR3 has 14 residues. The ends were cut back, 1 base at V and 3 bases at J, with 11 bases in the middle. The germline V gene has CDR1 SGDLS and CDR2 YYNGEE. DNA for the CDR3: TGTGCCAGCAGCGTAACTTGGACTAACTACGAGCAGTACTTC. This gives the protein CASSVTWTNYEQYF.

The chain uses TRBV27 and TRBJ2-7, with D tentatively TRBD2 (5 bases). The length of the CDR3 is 15 residues. Trimming took off 2 bases at V and 0 bases at J, with 11 bases between the two ends. Germline CDR1 reads MNHEY; CDR2 reads SMNVEV (reference sequence). CDR3 residues: CASSLTRRRSYEQYF. The CDR3 nucleotides read TGTGCCAGCAGTTTAACTAGGAGGCGCTCCTACGAGCAGTACTTC.